The 23 T cell receptor beta chains below all came from one sample that was sequenced in a study of control samples from healthy donors and cancer patients. The table came from immunoSEQ multiplex PCR; TCRdb's copy has only in-frame clones and leaves some out. The sample has about 69,000 clones; over 85% are singletons. Sequences were obtained from PBMCs. The origin of the receptors is a man aged 55 to 69 with lung cancer.

The J gene is TRBJ2-3, the V gene TRBV2; D remains ambiguous. With 3 bases removed from V and 6 bases from J, the gap between germline ends came to 1 base. The germline V gene encodes CDR1 SNHLY and CDR2 FYNNEI. CDR3 length: 10 amino acids. CDR3 region: CASSEDTQYF. In DNA form, the CDR3 reads TGTGCCAGCAGTGAGGATACGCAGTATTTT.

The V gene is TRBV30, the J gene TRBJ2-7; 11 nucleotides agree with TRBD2. The CDR3 length is 14 residues. The V segment lost 0 bases and the J segment 6 bases; nucleotides outside the gene matches: 4. Germline CDR1 is GTSNPN and CDR2 is SVGIG (reference sequence). The CDR3 protein is CAWSVTSGAAEQYF. CDR3 nucleotides: TGTGCCTGGAGTGTGACTAGCGGGGCGGCCGAGCAGTACTTC.

The V gene is TRBV18, the J gene TRBJ1-5; D is unresolved. The V end lost 4 bases, the J end lost 4 bases, and 17 bases lay between the germline ends. The CDR3 is 16 amino acids. The germline CDR1 and CDR2 sequences are KGHSH and LQKENI. Here the CDR3 DNA reads TGTGCCAGCTCACAACAAGGCTCGGCAGCTAATCAGCCCCAGCATTTT. It translates to CASSQQGSAANQPQHF.

V gene TRBV5-1 combines with J gene TRBJ1-2, with D perhaps TRBD1 (6 bases). From germline, CDR1 is SGHRS and CDR2 YFSETQ. V was clipped by 0 bases and J by 6 bases, with 15 bases between them. CDR3 length: 15 amino acids. CDR3 sequence (DNA): TGCGCCAGCAGCTTGGGCCAGGGGCTTTATGATGGCTACACCTTC. Its translation is CASSLGQGLYDGYTF.

This clone was seen a handful of times. The chain couples TRBV5-1 to TRBJ1-4, with D tentatively TRBD1 (5 bases). V lost 0 bases to trimming and J lost 6 bases, with 12 bases between them. Germline V gene data show CDR1 as SGHRS and CDR2 as YFSETQ. The CDR3 has 15 residues. Here the CDR3 reads CASSLGVTGDEKLFF. The CDR3 DNA reads as TGCGCCAGCAGCTTGGGGGTAACAGGTGATGAAAAACTGTTTTTT.

The gene calls are TRBV27 and TRBJ1-5; TRBD1 matches 8 bases. V was pared by 6 bases and J by 7 bases, with 8 bases of the junction left unmatched. The CDR3 is 14 residues long. Germline CDR1 MNHEY, CDR2 SMNVEV (reference sequence). The CDR3 nucleotides are TGTGCCAGCAGGACGACAGGGGCAGGCCAGCCCCAGCATTTT. Protein sequence: CASRTTGAGQPQHF.

This clone was observed a handful of times. The chain uses TRBV18 and TRBJ2-5, with no clear D. V gave up 2 bases and J gave up 4 bases, with 2 bases separating them. The V gene's germline CDR1 is KGHSH and CDR2 LQKENI. This CDR3 has 11 amino acids. The CDR3 region is CASSPGETQYF. In DNA, the CDR3 is TGTGCCAGCTCACCAGGAGAGACCCAGTACTTC.

The rearrangement uses TRBV29-1 and TRBJ2-4, with D possibly TRBD1 on 5 matching bases. CDR3 length: 11 amino acids. The germline V gene encodes CDR1 SQVTM and CDR2 ANQGSEA. V was cut by 7 bases and J by 6 bases, with 10 bases left in between. CDR3 bases: TGCAGCGGAGTAAGGGGAAACATTCAGTACTTC. Translation: CSGVRGNIQYF.

The chain employs TRBV6-5 and TRBJ1-5; no clear D. Germline V gene data show CDR1 as MNHEY and CDR2 as SVGAGI. The ends were cut back, 5 bases at V and 3 bases at J, with 5 bases in the middle. The CDR3 runs 12 residues. CDR3 loop: CASSPPNQPQHF. The CDR3 DNA is TGTGCCAGCAGTCCGCCCAATCAGCCCCAGCATTTT.

The V call is TRBV2, the J call TRBJ2-7; no clear D. The CDR3 sequence is 13 residues long. Germline V gene data show CDR1 as SNHLY and CDR2 as FYNNEI. V was pared by 5 bases and J by 0 bases, with 8 bases between. CDR3 coding DNA: TGTGCCAGCAGTCTGACCACCTCCTACGAGCAGTACGTC. Translation gives CASSLTTSYEQYV.

This chain connects TRBV12-3 or TRBV12-4 to TRBJ1-2; D might be TRBD1 (5 bases). With 3 bases removed from V and 8 bases from J, the gap between germline ends came to 13 bases. This CDR3 is 13 amino acids long. CDR3 sequence: CASSFGGIGGYTF. The CDR3 DNA reads as TGTGCCAGCAGTTTTGGGGGAATTGGCGGCTACACCTTC.

V gene TRBV5-1 combines with J gene TRBJ2-1; D ambiguous. CDR1 and CDR2 (germline): SGHRS, YFSETQ. The CDR3 spans 14 residues. V gave up 4 bases and J gave up 2 bases, with 10 bases separating them. This CDR3 is CASSREVAYNEQFF. Here the CDR3 DNA reads TGCGCCAGCAGCAGGGAAGTGGCCTACAATGAGCAGTTCTTC.

The chain combines TRBV5-6 with TRBJ1-4; tentatively, D is TRBD1 (6 bases). Per the germline V gene, CDR1 is SGHDT and CDR2 is YYEEEE. V was clipped by 4 bases and J by 2 bases, with 18 bases between them. The CDR3 is 17 residues long. CDR3 sequence: CASSGKTGTATNEKLFF. CDR3 coding DNA: TGTGCCAGCAGCGGAAAGACAGGAACAGCGACTAATGAAAAACTGTTTTTT.

The chain links TRBV7-3 to TRBJ1-1; 9 positions agree with TRBD1. The V gene end was trimmed by 5 bases and the J gene end by 11 bases; junction bases not matched to a gene: 6. Germline-derived CDR1 and CDR2 are SGHTA and FQGTGA. The CDR3 consists of 12 residues. DNA for the CDR3: TGTGCCAGCAGCGCTGACAGGGGGACGGCTTTCTTT. This gives the protein CASSADRGTAFF.

This clone was detected a few times. The chain recombines TRBV5-6 with TRBJ2-7, with unresolved D. Deletions cut 4 bases from V and 0 bases from J, with 8 bases between. There are 13 residues in the CDR3. The germline gives CDR1 SGHDT, CDR2 YYEEEE. The CDR3 reads CASSRGISYEQYF. CDR3 DNA sequence: TGTGCCAGCAGCCGAGGAATCTCCTACGAGCAGTACTTC. Based on the CDR3 plus reference TRBV5-6 and TRBJ2-7, the full variable domain is DAGVTQSPTHLIKTRGQQVTLRCSPKSGHDTVSWYQQALGQGPQFIFQYYEEEERQRGNFPDRFSGHQFPNYSSELNVNALLLGDSALYLCASSRGISYEQYFGPGTRLTVT.

About this clone itself: One end of the junction varies from germline; a read error may be responsible. The rearrangement links TRBV7-2 to TRBJ1-4; D possibly corresponds to TRBD1 (6 bases). The CDR3 spans 14 residues. The germline CDR1 and CDR2 sequences are SGHTA and FQGNSA. The CDR3 loop is CASSLGGAGEKLFF. DNA of the CDR3: TGTGCCAGCAGTTTAGGGGGGGCAGGTGAAAAACTGTTTTTT.

The chain links TRBV29-1 to TRBJ2-7; 7 positions match TRBD1. This CDR3 spans 13 amino acids. CDR1 is SQVTM and CDR2 is ANQGSEA in the germline V gene. V trimming: 2 bases; J trimming: 7 bases; junction bases outside the gene matches: 8. The CDR3 DNA follows: TGCAGCGTTGAATCAGGGGGATCGTGGGAGCAGTACTTC. Encoded protein: CSVESGGSWEQYF.

The genes are TRBV27 and TRBJ2-2; 12 nucleotides align to TRBD1. The germline V gene encodes CDR1 MNHEY and CDR2 SMNVEV (reference sequence). The CDR3 loop spans 16 amino acids. V trimming: 7 bases; J trimming: 2 bases; junction bases outside the gene matches: 5. The DNA for the CDR3 is TGTGCCAGCACAGGGGGACAGGGGGCCAACACCGGGGAGCTGTTTTTT. Translated, it gives CASTGGQGANTGELFF.

The CDR3 reads CASSRGQGHTGELFF. The CDR3 DNA is TGTGCCAGCAGCCGGGGACAGGGCCACACCGGGGAGCTGTTTTTT. The rearrangement joins TRBV3-1 (or the pseudogene TRBV3-2) to TRBJ2-2; the match to TRBD1 covers 9 bases. From germline, CDR1 is LGHDT and CDR2 YNNKEL (reference sequence). V dropped 4 bases and J dropped 3; count of bases not matched to a gene: 3. The CDR3 contains 15 residues.

V and J are TRBV5-4 and TRBJ2-2, with unresolved D. V shed 5 bases and J shed 5 bases, with 10 bases lying between them. The CDR3 sequence is 13 residues long. Germline V gene lookup returns CDR1 SGHNT and CDR2 YYREEE (reference sequence). CDR3 loop: CASRVSLTGELFF. The CDR3 DNA follows: TGTGCCAGCAGGGTCAGCCTGACCGGGGAGCTGTTTTTT.

The chain is built from TRBV24-1 and TRBJ1-1; 7 bases map to TRBD1. V lost 8 bases and J lost 11; bases outside the gene matches: 7. The CDR3 sequence is 11 residues long. Germline loops: CDR1 KGHDR, CDR2 SFDVKD. CDR3 nucleotide sequence: TGTGCCACCACCGATCAACAGGGGGCTTTCTTT. It codes for CATTDQQGAFF.

About this clone itself: Additional DNA sequences in this sample encode the identical CDR3. V is TRBV6-5 and J is TRBJ2-1, with D perhaps TRBD1 or TRBD2 (5 bases each). Germline V gene data show CDR1 as MNHEY and CDR2 as SVGAGI. The CDR3 length is 11 residues. The CDR3: CAPSWGNEQFF. The CDR3 bases are TGTGCTCCCAGTTGGGGGAATGAGCAGTTCTTC.

The V and J genes are TRBV11-2 and TRBJ1-6, with D perhaps TRBD1 (6 bases). CDR1 is SGHAT, CDR2 FQNNGV, per germline. CDR3 size: 14 residues. Trimming removed 0 bases from V and 8 bases from J, with 8 bases in between. In nucleotides, the CDR3 is TGTGCCAGCAGCTTAGACAGGGGTGATTCACCCCTCCACTTT. Amino acids: CASSLDRGDSPLHF. Looking up the rest from reference TRBV11-2 and TRBJ1-6 gives the full variable domain: EAGVAQSPRYKIIEKRQSVAFWCNPISGHATLYWYQQILGQGPKLLIQFQNNGVVDDSQLPKDRFSAERLKGVDSTLKIQPAKLEDSAVYLCASSLDRGDSPLHFGNGTRLTVT.